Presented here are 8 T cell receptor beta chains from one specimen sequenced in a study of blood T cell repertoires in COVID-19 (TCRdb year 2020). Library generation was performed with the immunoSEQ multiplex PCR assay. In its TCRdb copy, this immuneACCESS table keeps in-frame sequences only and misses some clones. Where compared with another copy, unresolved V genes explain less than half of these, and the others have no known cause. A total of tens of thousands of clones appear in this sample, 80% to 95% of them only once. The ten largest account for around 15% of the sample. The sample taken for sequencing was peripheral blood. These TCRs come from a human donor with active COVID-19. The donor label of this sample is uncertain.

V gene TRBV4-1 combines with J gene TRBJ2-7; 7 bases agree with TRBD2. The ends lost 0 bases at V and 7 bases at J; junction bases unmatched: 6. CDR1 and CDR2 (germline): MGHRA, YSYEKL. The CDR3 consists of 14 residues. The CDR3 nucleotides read TGCGCCAGCAGCCAAGATGCGGGGGTAGGGGAGCAGTACGTC. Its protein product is CASSQDAGVGEQYV.

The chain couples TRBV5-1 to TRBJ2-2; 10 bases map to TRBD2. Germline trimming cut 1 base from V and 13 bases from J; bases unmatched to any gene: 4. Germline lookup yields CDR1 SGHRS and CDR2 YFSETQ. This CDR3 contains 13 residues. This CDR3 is CASSLTSGEGLFF. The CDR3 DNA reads TGCGCCAGCAGCTTGACTAGCGGGGAAGGGCTGTTTTTT.

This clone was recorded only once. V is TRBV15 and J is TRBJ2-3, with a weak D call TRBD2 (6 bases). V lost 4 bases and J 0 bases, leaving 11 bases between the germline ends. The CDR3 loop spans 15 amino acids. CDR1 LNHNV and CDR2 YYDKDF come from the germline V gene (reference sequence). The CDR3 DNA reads TGTGCCACCAGCAAACTAGCAGAAAGCACAGATACGCAGTATTTT. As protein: CATSKLAESTDTQYF.

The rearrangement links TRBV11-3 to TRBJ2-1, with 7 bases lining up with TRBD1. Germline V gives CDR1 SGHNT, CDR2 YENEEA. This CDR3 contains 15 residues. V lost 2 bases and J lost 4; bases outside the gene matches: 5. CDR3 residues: CASSLLTGAYNEQFF. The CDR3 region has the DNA TGTGCCAGCAGCTTATTAACAGGGGCTTACAATGAGCAGTTCTTC.

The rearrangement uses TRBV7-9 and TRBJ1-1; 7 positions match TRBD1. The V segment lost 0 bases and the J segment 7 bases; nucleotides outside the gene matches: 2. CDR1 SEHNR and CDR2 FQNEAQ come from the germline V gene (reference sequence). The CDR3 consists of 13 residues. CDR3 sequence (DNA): TGTGCCAGCAGCTTAGCACAGGGGTTTGAAGCTTTCTTT. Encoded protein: CASSLAQGFEAFF. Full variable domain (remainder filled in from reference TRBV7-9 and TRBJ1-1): DTGVSQNPRHKITKRGQNVTFRCDPISEHNRLYWYRQTLGQGPEFLTYFQNEAQLEKSRLLSDRFSAERPKGSFSTLEIQRTEQGDSAMYLCASSLAQGFEAFFGQGTRLTVV.

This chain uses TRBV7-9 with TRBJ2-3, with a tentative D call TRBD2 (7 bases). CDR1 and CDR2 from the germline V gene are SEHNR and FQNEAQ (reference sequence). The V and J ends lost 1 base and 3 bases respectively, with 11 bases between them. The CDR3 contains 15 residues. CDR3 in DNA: TGTGCCAGCAGCTTAGTACAGGGAGGGACAGATACGCAGTATTTT. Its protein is CASSLVQGGTDTQYF.

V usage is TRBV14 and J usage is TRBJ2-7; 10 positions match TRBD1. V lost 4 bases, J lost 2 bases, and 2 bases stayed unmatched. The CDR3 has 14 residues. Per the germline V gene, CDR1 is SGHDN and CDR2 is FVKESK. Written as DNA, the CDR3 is TGTGCCAGCAGCCCGGGACAGGGGCCCTACGAGCAGTACTTC. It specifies CASSPGQGPYEQYF.

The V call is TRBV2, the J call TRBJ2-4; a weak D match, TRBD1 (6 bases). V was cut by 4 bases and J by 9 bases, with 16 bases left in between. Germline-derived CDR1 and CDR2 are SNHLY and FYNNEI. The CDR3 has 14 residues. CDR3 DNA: TGTGCCAGCAGTGGGGATGGGGGCAGGGGCATTCAGTACTTC. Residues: CASSGDGGRGIQYF.